What follows describes a single TCR beta chain. Its antigen is not known. A clone one base away is much larger, so this may be a read error. The data belong to a study of blood T cells in healthy people across ages. The study, taken as a whole, reports: Observed TCR beta diversity showed a strong correlation with the percentage of naive T cells as measured by flow cytometry. The long-lived group displayed more naive CD4+ cells, plus higher diversity, than the aged donors did. Estimated diversity that came from one million T cells was considered an underestimate.

Every sample had a minimum of 7 million PBMCs isolated. Next came a second PCR, run for about 7 to 12 cycles, which used a sample-barcoded 5' primer along with a J-beta primer mix. TCRdb re-called the 5' RACE reads through MiXCR, storing one row per CDR3 protein. This sample has around 2 million distinct CDR3 sequences, with more than 35% found just once. CDR1 and CDR2 from the germline V gene are ENHRY and SYGVKD. The germline V and J ends were trimmed by 4 bases and 13 bases, with 23 bases remaining between them. The CDR3 consists of 15 residues. Input material: blood. This clonotype was sampled from a human donor in good health. The V call is TRBV10-3, the J call TRBJ2-4; TRBD1 is a possible D gene (6 bases). CDR3 region: CAISAGTPQGNEQYF. CDR3 DNA: TGTGCCATCAGTGCTGGGACACCTCAGGGGAATGAGCAGTACTTC.